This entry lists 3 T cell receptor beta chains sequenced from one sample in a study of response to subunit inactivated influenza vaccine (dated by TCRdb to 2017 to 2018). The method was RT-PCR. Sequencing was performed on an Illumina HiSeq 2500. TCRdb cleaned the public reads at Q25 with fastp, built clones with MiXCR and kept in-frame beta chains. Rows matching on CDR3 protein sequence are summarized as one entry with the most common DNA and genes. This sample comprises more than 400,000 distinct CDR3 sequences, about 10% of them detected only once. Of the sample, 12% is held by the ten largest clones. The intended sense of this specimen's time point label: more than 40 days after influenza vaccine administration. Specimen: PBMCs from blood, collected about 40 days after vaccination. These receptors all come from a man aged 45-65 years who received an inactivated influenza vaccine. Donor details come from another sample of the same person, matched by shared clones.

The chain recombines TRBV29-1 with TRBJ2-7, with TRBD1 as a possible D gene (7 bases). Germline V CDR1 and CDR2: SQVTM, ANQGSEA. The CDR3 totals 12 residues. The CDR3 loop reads CAGGRGAYEQYF. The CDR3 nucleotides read TGCGCTGGGGGCAGGGGGGCCTACGAGCAGTACTTC.

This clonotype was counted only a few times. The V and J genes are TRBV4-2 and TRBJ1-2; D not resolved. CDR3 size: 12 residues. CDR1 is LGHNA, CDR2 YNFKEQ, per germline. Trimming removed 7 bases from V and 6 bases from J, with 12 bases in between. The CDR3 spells CASTNAGDGYTF. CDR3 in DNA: TGTGCCAGCACCAACGCGGGCGATGGCTACACCTTC.

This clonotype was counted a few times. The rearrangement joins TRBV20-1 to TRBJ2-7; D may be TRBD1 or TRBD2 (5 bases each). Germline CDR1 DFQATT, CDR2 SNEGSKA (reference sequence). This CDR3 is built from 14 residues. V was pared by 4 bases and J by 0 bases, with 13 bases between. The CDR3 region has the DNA TGCAGTGCTACCAAACGGGGCAGCTCCTACGAGCAGTACTTC. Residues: CSATKRGSSYEQYF.